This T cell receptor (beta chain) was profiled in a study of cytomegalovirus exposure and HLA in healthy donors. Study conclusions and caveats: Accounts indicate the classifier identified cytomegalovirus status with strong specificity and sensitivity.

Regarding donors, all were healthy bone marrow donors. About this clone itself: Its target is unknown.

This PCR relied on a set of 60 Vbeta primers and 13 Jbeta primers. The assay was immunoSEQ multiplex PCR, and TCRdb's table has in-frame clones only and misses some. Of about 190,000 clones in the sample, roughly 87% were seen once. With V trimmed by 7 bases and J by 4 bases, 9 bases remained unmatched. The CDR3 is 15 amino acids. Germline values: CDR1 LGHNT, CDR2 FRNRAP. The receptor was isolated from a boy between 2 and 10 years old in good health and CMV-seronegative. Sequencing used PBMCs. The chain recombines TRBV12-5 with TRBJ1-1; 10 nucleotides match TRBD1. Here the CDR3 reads CASASRGTGVTEAFF. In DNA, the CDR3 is TGTGCTAGTGCCTCCAGAGGGACAGGGGTCACTGAAGCTTTCTTT.